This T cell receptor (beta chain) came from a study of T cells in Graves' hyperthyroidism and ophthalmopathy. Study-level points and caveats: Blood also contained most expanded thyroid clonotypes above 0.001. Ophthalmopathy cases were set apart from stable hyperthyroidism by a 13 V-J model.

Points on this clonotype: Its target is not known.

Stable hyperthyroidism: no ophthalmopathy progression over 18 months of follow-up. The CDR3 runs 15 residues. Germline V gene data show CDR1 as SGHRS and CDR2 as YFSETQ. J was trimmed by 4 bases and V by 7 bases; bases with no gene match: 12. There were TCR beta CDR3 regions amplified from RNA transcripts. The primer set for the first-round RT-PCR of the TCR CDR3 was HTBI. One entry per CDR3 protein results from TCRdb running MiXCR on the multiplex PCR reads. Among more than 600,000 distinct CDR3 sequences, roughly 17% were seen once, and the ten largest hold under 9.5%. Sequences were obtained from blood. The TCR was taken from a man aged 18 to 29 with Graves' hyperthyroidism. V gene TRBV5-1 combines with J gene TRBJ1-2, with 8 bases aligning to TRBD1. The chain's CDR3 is CASRSAGQAPYGYTF. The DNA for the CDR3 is TGCGCCAGCCGATCGGCGGGACAGGCTCCCTATGGCTACACCTTC.